This section outlines one TCR beta chain sequence together with its context. Its cognate antigen has yet to be identified. One end of the junction does not line up with germline, which may come from a read error. Library creation used PCR. The sequencing machine was an Illumina HiSeq 2500. To reduce PCR and sequencing biases, unique molecular identifiers were incorporated into the TCR beta cDNA libraries. Per 1 to 10 million input T cells, approximately 500,000 cDNA molecules were obtained, such that each molecule approximated one T cell. The patient libraries were prepared and sequenced using the same protocol as the earlier healthy control dataset. Samples belonging to the same batch were prepared together, multiplexed and sequenced on a shared HiSeq lane. Per the source publication's procedure: Raw barcoded reads were processed with MIGEC, discarding single-read molecular identifier groups before consensus assembly and CDR3 extraction. VDJtools was used for post-analysis of the clonotype tables, and diversity was normalized by down-sampling every dataset to the size of the smallest sample. In repertoire overlap clustering, CDR3 amino acid sequences, but not nucleotide sequences, were matched to correct batch-related cross-sample contamination. The raw public data were reprocessed by TCRdb itself: fastp quality trimming at Q25, MiXCR clonotype calling, in-frame beta chains only. Each entry merges the rows of one CDR3 protein and shows their most common DNA and genes. The V and J calls were not made by the authors but by TCRdb's processing. A total of roughly 800,000 distinct CDR3 sequences appear in this sample, approximately 44% of them only once. The ten largest clones take up roughly 4.5% of the sample.

Including cysteine and phenylalanine, the CDR3 has 19 amino acids. The DNA shown is the 57-base CDR3, in frame from base 1. Based on the germline V gene (reference sequence), the CDR1 and CDR2 sequences are DFQATT and SNEGSKA. To demonstrate the VDJtools post-analysis software, the study profiled TCR beta repertoires from the peripheral blood of about 13 young patients with multiple sclerosis. The multiple sclerosis patients were children and adolescents ranging in age from roughly 6 to 15 years. This specimen comes from a study of post-analysis software for immune sequencing data (dated by TCRdb to the mid-2010s). Turning to the overall study: Relapsing-remitting, secondary progressive and progressive-relapsing multiple sclerosis were recorded as disease courses, and subtype annotation was lacking for some patients. A subset of samples was prepared in parallel using single-end sample barcoding, then pooled and co-amplified after Illumina adapter ligation. The patient repertoires were set against under 12 previously published healthy control repertoires from donors whose ages ranged from roughly 6 to 27 years. Broad study findings and their caveats: When samples were clustered directly using the F measure, samples prepared in the same batch co-clustered strongly, which prompted a batch-effect correction. Patients showed significantly higher frequencies than controls for about 5 TRBV segments, among them TRBV5-6, TRBV5-1 and TRBV20-1. Compared with controls, multiple sclerosis patients had significantly lower normalized Chao1 diversity, a finding suggesting substantial peripheral T-cell clonal expansion. The multiple sclerosis patient group was slightly younger than the control group.

The chain is made from TRBV20-1 and TRBJ2-1; 13 central nucleotides agree with TRBD2. The source of this sequence is a girl between 5 and 17 years old with multiple sclerosis. Sequenced sample: blood. The CDR3 region: CSVRGGELAGGPTSYEQFF. The DNA sequence is as follows: TGCAGTGTTAGAGGGGGGGAACTAGCGGGAGGGCCTACGTCGTATGAGCAGTTCTTC.